Listed below are T cell receptor beta chains from one sample, sequenced in a study of cytomegalovirus exposure and HLA in healthy donors. Clones were sequenced by immunoSEQ multiplex PCR, and TCRdb holds only the in-frame ones, with some missing. Of about 130,000 clones listed, over 80% were seen once; the top ten hold more than 1.5%. Sequenced: PBMCs. These receptors were obtained from a man between 35 and 55 years old in good health and CMV-seronegative. CDR3s include the opening cysteine and the closing phenylalanine or tryptophan. Fields, in order: clone size, J gene, D gene, V gene, CDR3 length, CDR3 DNA, CDR3 protein. D genes are given only for firm matches. Clone size is stated in some rows and not others, as once, few, many or a class when expanded.

clone_size: once
j_call: TRBJ1-1
d_call: -
v_call: TRBV5-1
cdr3_length: 15
cdr3_nt: TGCGCCAGCAGCTTAACCGGGACAATGAACACTGAAGCTTTCTTT
cdr3_aa: CASSLTGTMNTEAFF

clone_size: once
j_call: TRBJ1-1
d_call: -
v_call: TRBV4-1
cdr3_length: 13
cdr3_nt: TGCGCCAGCAGCCAGGGCAGCCCCACTGAAGCTTTCTTT
cdr3_aa: CASSQGSPTEAFF

clone_size: -
j_call: TRBJ2-2
d_call: -
v_call: TRBV4-1
cdr3_length: 16
cdr3_nt: TGCGCCAGCAGCCTCGGACCGACGGGCGGGGCCGGGGAGCTGTTTTTT
cdr3_aa: CASSLGPTGGAGELFF

clone_size: -
j_call: TRBJ1-5
d_call: -
v_call: TRBV15
cdr3_length: 14
cdr3_nt: TGTGCCACCAGCAGAGACGGGGGAGGACAGCCCCAGCATTTT
cdr3_aa: CATSRDGGGQPQHF

clone_size: -
j_call: TRBJ1-3
d_call: -
v_call: TRBV6-5
cdr3_length: 13
cdr3_nt: TGTGCCACAATAGGGGAAGGTGGAAACACCATATATTTT
cdr3_aa: CATIGEGGNTIYF

clone_size: -
j_call: TRBJ2-7
d_call: TRBD2
v_call: TRBV30
cdr3_length: 17
cdr3_nt: TGTGCCTGGAGTGCCCCAGGGTCAGGGACTAGCGGCTACGAGCAGTACTTC
cdr3_aa: CAWSAPGSGTSGYEQYF

clone_size: -
j_call: TRBJ2-2
d_call: TRBD1
v_call: TRBV6-5
cdr3_length: 14
cdr3_nt: TGTGCCAGCAGCCGCGACAGGGGCACCGGGGAGCTGTTTTTT
cdr3_aa: CASSRDRGTGELFF

clone_size: -
j_call: TRBJ1-1
d_call: -
v_call: TRBV7-3
cdr3_length: 15
cdr3_nt: TGTGCCAGCAGCTTAACGGGGCAGGGGAGGGCTGAAGCTTTCTTT
cdr3_aa: CASSLTGQGRAEAFF

clone_size: -
j_call: TRBJ2-1
d_call: -
v_call: TRBV7-2
cdr3_length: 17
cdr3_nt: TGTGCCAGCACCCCTCCAGGTGTTGGGGCTTACTACAATGAGCAGTTCTTC
cdr3_aa: CASTPPGVGAYYNEQFF

clone_size: -
j_call: TRBJ2-7
d_call: -
v_call: TRBV9
cdr3_length: 12
cdr3_nt: TGTGCCAGCAATACAGGGACCTACGAGCAGTACTTC
cdr3_aa: CASNTGTYEQYF

clone_size: -
j_call: TRBJ1-2
d_call: TRBD1
v_call: TRBV7-9
cdr3_length: 19
cdr3_nt: TGTTCCAGCAGCTTAGCGTTCGGGACAGGGGGCGTGCAGCCCGATGGCTACACCTTC
cdr3_aa: CSSSLAFGTGGVQPDGYTF

clone_size: -
j_call: TRBJ2-7
d_call: -
v_call: TRBV5-1
cdr3_length: 12
cdr3_nt: TGCGCCAGCAGCTTAAACTCCTACGAGCAGTACTTC
cdr3_aa: CASSLNSYEQYF

clone_size: -
j_call: TRBJ2-1
d_call: TRBD1
v_call: TRBV7-9
cdr3_length: 14
cdr3_nt: TGTGCCAGCAGCCCGGGACAGGGTTTCAATGAGCAGTTCTTC
cdr3_aa: CASSPGQGFNEQFF

clone_size: -
j_call: TRBJ2-5
d_call: -
v_call: TRBV9
cdr3_length: 14
cdr3_nt: TGTGCCAGCAGCGCTAATGCGGGGCGTGAGACCCAGTACTTC
cdr3_aa: CASSANAGRETQYF

clone_size: -
j_call: TRBJ2-2
d_call: TRBD2
v_call: TRBV5-1
cdr3_length: 17
cdr3_nt: TGCGCCAGCAGCCCCTGGACTAGCGGGAGTCACACCGGGGAGCTGTTTTTT
cdr3_aa: CASSPWTSGSHTGELFF

clone_size: -
j_call: TRBJ2-7
d_call: -
v_call: TRBV21-1
cdr3_length: 17
cdr3_nt: TGTGCCAGCAGCCCAAACGGCGGGAGGCCCTTTTGGAACGAGCAGTACTTC
cdr3_aa: CASSPNGGRPFWNEQYF

clone_size: -
j_call: TRBJ1-1
d_call: -
v_call: TRBV10-3
cdr3_length: 12
cdr3_nt: TGTGCCATCAGTGAGGCAGGGTCTGAAGCTTTCTTT
cdr3_aa: CAISEAGSEAFF

clone_size: -
j_call: TRBJ1-2
d_call: -
v_call: TRBV5-1
cdr3_length: 14
cdr3_nt: TGCGCCAGCAGCTTAACACAAGCTAACTATGGCTACACCTTC
cdr3_aa: CASSLTQANYGYTF